The 10 T cell receptor beta chains presented below share a single source sample, sequenced in a study of cytomegalovirus exposure and HLA in healthy donors. The PCR used 60 Vbeta and 13 Jbeta primers. TCRdb's table, derived via immunoSEQ multiplex PCR, lists solely in-frame clones and lacks some. Found here are under 200,000 clones, roughly three quarters of them singletons; the top ten hold over 3%. The specimen was PBMCs. These TCRs come from a woman aged 45-59 years in good health and CMV-seropositive.

The V and J genes are TRBV10-3 and TRBJ1-3; D is uncertain. CDR1 is ENHRY and CDR2 is SYGVKD in the germline V gene. V was clipped by 3 bases and J by 2 bases, with 11 bases between them. CDR3 size: 15 residues. For the CDR3, the DNA is TGTGCCATCAGTGACGGGGAAAGTACTGGAAACACCATATATTTT. Amino acids: CAISDGESTGNTIYF.

The CDR3 region is CATMTGGFPYEQYF. CDR3 in DNA: TGTGCCACCATGACAGGGGGCTTCCCCTACGAGCAGTACTTC. This chain links TRBV19 with TRBJ2-7; 10 positions agree with TRBD1. Trimming removed 10 bases from V and 2 bases from J; junction bases left unmatched: 8. Germline CDR1 and CDR2: LNHDA and SQIVND (reference sequence). The CDR3 length is 14 residues.

The J gene is TRBJ1-1, the V gene TRBV7-9; weak D call: TRBD1 (5 bases). There are 13 residues in the CDR3. Germline V gene data show CDR1 as SEHNR and CDR2 as FQNEAQ (reference sequence). Trimming took 5 bases from V and 7 from J, leaving 14 bases between them. The CDR3 sequence: CASSRTDRLEAFF. CDR3 DNA sequence: TGTGCCAGCAGCCGAACCGACAGACTTGAAGCTTTCTTT.

V and J are TRBV7-2 and TRBJ1-1; the D is unclear. The CDR3 is 15 amino acids. V was shortened by 2 bases and J by 6 bases, with 16 bases between the two germline ends. From germline, CDR1 is SGHTA and CDR2 FQGNSA. CDR3 sequence: CASSLILGVASEAFF. For the CDR3, the DNA is TGTGCCAGCAGCTTAATCCTTGGTGTCGCGTCTGAAGCTTTCTTT.

The rearrangement joins TRBV5-1 to TRBJ2-1; D unresolved. CDR3 length equals 12 residues. Germline V CDR1 and CDR2: SGHRS, YFSETQ. Trimming took off 4 bases at V and 7 bases at J, with 9 bases between the two ends. CDR3: CASSPAGNEQFF. CDR3 DNA sequence: TGCGCCAGCAGCCCGGCCGGGAATGAGCAGTTCTTC.

This chain connects TRBV18 to TRBJ1-1; the D is unclear. The CDR3 covers 12 residues. V lost 5 bases to trimming and J lost 8 bases, with 12 bases between them. Germline CDR1 and CDR2: KGHSH and LQKENI. The CDR3 loop is CASSMGGREAFF. CDR3 DNA sequence: TGTGCCAGCTCAATGGGAGGGCGCGAAGCTTTCTTT.

J is TRBJ2-1 and V is TRBV15, with 7 bases identical to TRBD2. The CDR3 is made up of 16 amino acids. Germline V CDR1 and CDR2: LNHNV, YYDKDF (reference sequence). With V trimmed by 7 bases and J by 1 base, 10 bases remained unmatched. CDR3 residues: CATTGGTIPSYNEQFF. DNA of the CDR3: TGTGCCACCACCGGAGGGACTATCCCGTCCTACAATGAGCAGTTCTTC.

This clone showed up just a few times. This chain connects TRBV6-5 to TRBJ2-7; a weak D match, TRBD1 (5 bases). The germline CDR1 and CDR2 sequences are MNHEY and SVGAGI. This CDR3 contains 15 residues. V lost 6 bases to trimming and J lost 0 bases, with 15 bases between them. CDR3: CASRGVTASSYEQYF. CDR3 DNA sequence: TGTGCCAGCAGGGGTGTGACAGCGAGCTCCTACGAGCAGTACTTC.

This chain joins TRBV7-8 and TRBJ1-1, with 7 bases lining up with TRBD1. The CDR3 is 16 amino acids. V was pared by 5 bases and J by 0 bases, with 9 bases of the junction left unmatched. Germline CDR1 reads SGHVS; CDR2 reads FQNEAQ. The CDR3 reads CASSNRNRGMNTEAFF. The CDR3 DNA follows: TGTGCCAGCAGCAATCGGAACAGGGGCATGAACACTGAAGCTTTCTTT.

This chain uses TRBV7-3 with TRBJ2-1; D is ambiguous. Trimming took off 5 bases at V and 0 bases at J, with 14 bases between the two ends. The germline V gene has CDR1 SGHTA and CDR2 FQGTGA. The CDR3 runs 16 residues. The CDR3 loop is CASSPVPAASYNEQFF. CDR3 sequence (DNA): TGTGCCAGCAGCCCCGTCCCGGCGGCCTCCTACAATGAGCAGTTCTTC.